This T cell receptor (beta chain) is from a study of control samples from healthy donors and cancer patients. TCRdb keeps only in-frame clones here, not all; method: immunoSEQ multiplex PCR. The profile shows 35,000 to 50,000 clones, 83% of them singletons. The germline CDR1 and CDR2 sequences are SNHLY and FYNNEI. The CDR3 consists of 14 residues. V shed 6 bases and J shed 1 base, with 12 bases lying between them. The sequence was collected from a man aged 55 to 69 in good health. This sequence joins TRBV2 and TRBJ1-1; no definite D call. The sample consisted of blood. As DNA, the CDR3 is TGTGCCAGCAGACCTGGACGACCGAACACTGAAGCTTTCTTT. This sequence encodes CASRPGRPNTEAFF.